This T cell receptor (beta chain) was captured by sequencing in a study of CD8+ T cells in alopecia areata. Study results and caveats: TCR sharing across patients was less clear than in mice, possibly HLA-related. Scalp sample sequencing also detects resident alphabeta T cells of normal skin.

The V end was cut by 4 bases, the J end by 0 bases, with 12 bases between. Germline loops: CDR1 SGHRS, CDR2 YFSETQ. This CDR3 contains 15 residues. Once RNA had been extracted, it was reverse transcribed into cDNA to act as the sequencing template. Some clones are missing from TCRdb's copy, which holds only in-frame ones; the method was immunoSEQ multiplex PCR. The sample carries about 23,000 clones, 40% to 65% recorded once. Only a few counts were recorded for this clone. No antigen is known for it. The chain combines TRBV5-1 with TRBJ2-3; D remains ambiguous. Source material: NKG2D-high CD8+ T cells sorted from blood. This receptor was obtained from a human donor with alopecia areata. CDR3 nucleotides: TGCGCCAGCAGCATAGCATTTCGTAGCACAGATACGCAGTATTTT. As protein: CASSIAFRSTDTQYF.